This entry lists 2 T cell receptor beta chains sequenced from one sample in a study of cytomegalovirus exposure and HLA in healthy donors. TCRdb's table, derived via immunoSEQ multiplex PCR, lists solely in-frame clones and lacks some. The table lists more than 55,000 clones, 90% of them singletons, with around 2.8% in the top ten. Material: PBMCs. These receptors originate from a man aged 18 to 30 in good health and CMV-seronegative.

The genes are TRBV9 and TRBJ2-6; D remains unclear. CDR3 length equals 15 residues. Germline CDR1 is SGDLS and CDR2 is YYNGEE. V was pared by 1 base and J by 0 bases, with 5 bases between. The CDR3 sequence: CASSVQLSGANVLTF. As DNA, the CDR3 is TGTGCCAGCAGCGTACAACTCTCTGGGGCCAACGTCCTGACTTTC.

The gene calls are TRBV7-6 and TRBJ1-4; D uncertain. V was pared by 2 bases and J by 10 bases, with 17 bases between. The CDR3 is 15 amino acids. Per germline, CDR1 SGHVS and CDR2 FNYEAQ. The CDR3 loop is CASSLSGELGGKLFF. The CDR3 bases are TGTGCCAGCAGCTTAAGTGGGGAGTTAGGTGGAAAACTGTTTTTT.